Following are 23 T cell receptor beta chains from one sample sequenced in a study of blood T cell repertoires in COVID-19. Libraries were prepared by immunoSEQ multiplex PCR; TCRdb keeps only in-frame clonotypes and omits some of them. The repertoire holds 100,000 to 120,000 clones, with almost 80% as singletons. The sequencing input was peripheral blood. The receptors originated from an elderly woman with active or convalescent COVID-19.

The gene calls are TRBV5-6 and TRBJ2-7, with 7 positions matching TRBD1. The trim removed 2 bases at V and 1 base at J, leaving 6 bases unmatched. The germline V gene has CDR1 SGHDT and CDR2 YYEEEE. This CDR3 region has 15 residues. The CDR3 nucleotides are TGTGCCAGCAGCTTACCCGGGACAGTATCCTACGAGCAGTACTTC. Amino acid sequence: CASSLPGTVSYEQYF.

V is TRBV5-1 and J is TRBJ2-3; 7 nucleotides agree with TRBD2. This CDR3 is built from 16 residues. Trimming took 0 bases from V and 5 from J; bases not matched to a gene: 9. CDR1 is SGHRS and CDR2 is YFSETQ in the germline V gene. CDR3 residues: CASSLGSSGIGDTQYF. The CDR3 bases are TGCGCCAGCAGCTTGGGCTCAAGCGGGATCGGAGATACGCAGTATTTT.

The count of this clone is one. The rearrangement uses TRBV9 and TRBJ2-5; 10 positions match TRBD1. Germline CDR1 and CDR2: SGDLS and YYNGEE. This CDR3 region has 15 residues. V shed 0 bases, J shed 4 bases, and the junction held 3 bases outside the gene matches. The CDR3 region is CASSVGGTGVETQYF. The CDR3 region has the DNA TGTGCCAGCAGCGTAGGCGGGACAGGGGTAGAGACCCAGTACTTC. Filled out from reference TRBV9 and TRBJ2-5, the complete variable domain reads DSGVTQTPKHLITATGQRVTLRCSPRSGDLSVYWYQQSLDQGLQFLIQYYNGEERAKGNILERFSAQQFPDLHSELNLSSLELGDSALYFCASSVGGTGVETQYFGPGTRLLVL.

The V call is TRBV18, the J call TRBJ1-1; D ambiguous. CDR3 length equals 15 residues. The ends were cut back, 2 bases at V and 1 base at J, with 11 bases in the middle. Germline CDR1 reads KGHSH; CDR2 reads LQKENI. The CDR3 region has the DNA TGTGCCAGCTCACCAACTTTGAGGTCGAACACTGAAGCTTTCTTT. Translation gives CASSPTLRSNTEAFF. Variable domain in full (rest from reference TRBV18 and TRBJ1-1): NAGVMQNPRHLVRRRGQEARLRCSPMKGHSHVYWYRQLPEEGLKFMVYLQKENIIDESGMPKERFSAEFPKEGPSILRIQQVVRGDSAAYFCASSPTLRSNTEAFFGQGTRLTVV.

The V gene is TRBV20-1, the J gene TRBJ2-7; TRBD2 matches 7 bases. Germline assignment: CDR1 DFQATT and CDR2 SNEGSKA (reference sequence). The CDR3 runs 13 residues. The V segment lost 3 bases and the J segment 7 bases; nucleotides outside the gene matches: 9. The CDR3 region has the DNA TGCAGTGCTAGTTCAGCGGGGACGGTAGAGCAGTACTTC. Translated, it gives CSASSAGTVEQYF.

This clone was found many times. This chain links TRBV12-3 or TRBV12-4 with TRBJ1-5; D is uncertain. The V end lost 3 bases, the J end lost 7 bases, and 7 bases lay between the germline ends. The CDR3 is made up of 12 amino acids. CDR3 nucleotides: TGTGCCAGCAGTTTCAGTAGCCAGCCCCAGCATTTT. It encodes CASSFSSQPQHF.

This chain connects TRBV10-2 to TRBJ1-4; D perhaps matches TRBD1 (6 bases). The V end lost 4 bases, the J end lost 6 bases, and 15 bases lay between the germline ends. The CDR3 sequence is 15 residues long. Looked up from germline, CDR1 is WSHSY and CDR2 is SAAADI. The CDR3 region has the DNA TGCGCCAGCAGTGGGGGGGGCAGGGGTTATGAAAAACTGTTTTTT. Amino acids: CASSGGGRGYEKLFF.

The chain is built from TRBV2 and TRBJ1-1, with TRBD1 as a possible D gene (5 bases). The CDR3 extends over 15 amino acids. V lost 5 bases and J lost 0, with 13 bases in between. Per the germline V gene, CDR1 is SNHLY and CDR2 is FYNNEI. The DNA of the CDR3 is TGTGCCAGCAGTCTATCAGGGTTTGTGAACACTGAAGCTTTCTTT. Protein product: CASSLSGFVNTEAFF.

This chain joins TRBV7-2 and TRBJ2-7; 14 bases fit TRBD2. The CDR3 contains 15 residues. The germline gives CDR1 SGHTA, CDR2 FQGNSA. J was trimmed by 4 bases and V by 6 bases; bases with no gene match: 5. DNA for the CDR3: TGTGCCAGCAGAGGGACTAGCGGGAGCGTATACGAGCAGTACTTC. Encoded protein: CASRGTSGSVYEQYF.

J is TRBJ2-2 and V is TRBV5-4, with a tentative D call TRBD2 (5 bases). The CDR3 loop spans 12 amino acids. V was pared by 2 bases and J by 7 bases, with 6 bases between. CDR1 and CDR2 from the germline V gene are SGHNT and YYREEE (reference sequence). CDR3 DNA: TGTGCCAGCAGCTTACGGGACGGGGAGCTGTTTTTT. It codes for CASSLRDGELFF. The entire variable domain, with the rest obtained from reference TRBV5-4 and TRBJ2-2, is as follows: ETGVTQSPTHLIKTRGQQVTLRCSSQSGHNTVSWYQQALGQGPQFIFQYYREEENGRGNFPPRFSGLQFPNYSSELNVNALELDDSALYLCASSLRDGELFFGEGSRLTVL.

The J gene is TRBJ2-5, the V gene TRBV5-4; 8 positions agree with TRBD2. CDR1 and CDR2 (germline): SGHNT, YYREEE (reference sequence). The V and J ends lost 3 bases and 2 bases, in that order; junction bases with no gene match: 3. This CDR3 region has 14 residues. The CDR3 region is CASSSGTRQETQYF. DNA for the CDR3: TGTGCCAGCAGCTCCGGGACTAGACAAGAGACCCAGTACTTC.

Written as DNA, the CDR3 is TGCGCCAGCAGCTTCTCCACTAGCGGGAAGGCCGAGCAGTACTTC. This codes for CASSFSTSGKAEQYF. This chain connects TRBV5-1 to TRBJ2-7; 10 bases fit TRBD2. Germline values: CDR1 SGHRS, CDR2 YFSETQ. Unmatched junction bases numbered 8, after V lost 2 bases and J lost 6 bases. The CDR3 spans 15 residues.

The rearrangement uses TRBV27 and TRBJ2-1, with 9 bases aligning to TRBD2. CDR1 and CDR2 (germline): MNHEY, SMNVEV (reference sequence). CDR3 length: 19 residues. The V and J ends lost 2 bases and 7 bases, in that order; junction bases with no gene match: 18. Here the CDR3 reads CASSLGSSGSSGGWNEQFF. CDR3 bases: TGTGCCAGCAGTTTAGGGAGTAGCGGGAGCTCCGGGGGGTGGAATGAGCAGTTCTTC.

This chain connects TRBV12-3 or TRBV12-4 to TRBJ1-1, with 7 nucleotides matching TRBD1. The CDR3 extends over 12 amino acids. J was trimmed by 9 bases and V by 6 bases; bases with no gene match: 7. This CDR3 reads CASSLDRQKAFF. CDR3 coding DNA: TGTGCCAGCAGCCTGGACAGGCAGAAAGCTTTCTTT.

This chain uses TRBV4-2 with TRBJ2-1, with TRBD2 matching 14 bases. Trimming removed 4 bases from V and 8 bases from J; junction bases left unmatched: 4. Looked up from germline, CDR1 is LGHNA and CDR2 is YNFKEQ. CDR3 length: 15 residues. CDR3 DNA sequence: TGTGCCAGCAGCCTAGGGACTAGCGGGAGCGATGAGCAGTTCTTC. It specifies CASSLGTSGSDEQFF.

This clone was counted a few times. This chain connects TRBV27 to TRBJ1-4, with 9 bases identical to TRBD1. The CDR3 loop spans 13 amino acids. Unmatched junction bases numbered 1, after V lost 8 bases and J lost 3 bases. From germline, CDR1 is MNHEY and CDR2 SMNVEV (reference sequence). The CDR3 spells CASRDRANEKLFF. CDR3 nucleotides: TGTGCCAGCCGGGACAGGGCTAATGAAAAACTGTTTTTT.

The gene calls are TRBV4-2 and TRBJ2-7, with TRBD2 identical over 16 bases. The CDR3 is made up of 24 amino acids. The trim removed 7 bases at V and 4 bases at J, leaving 31 bases unmatched. The V gene's germline CDR1 is LGHNA and CDR2 YNFKEQ. The chain's CDR3 is CASTPRGEPGLAGGWHGRGYEQYF. DNA of the CDR3: TGTGCCAGCACCCCAAGGGGGGAACCGGGACTAGCGGGAGGGTGGCATGGTAGGGGGTACGAGCAGTACTTC.

This chain links TRBV7-2 with TRBJ2-1; D not certain. The CDR3 runs to 13 residues. Trimming left V 4 bases short and J 8 bases short, with 12 bases between. CDR1 is SGHTA and CDR2 is FQGNSA in the germline V gene. This chain's CDR3 is CASSSMGRDEQFF. CDR3 nucleotide sequence: TGTGCCAGCAGCTCCATGGGCAGAGATGAGCAGTTCTTC.

The chain links TRBV15 to TRBJ1-4; D gene unclear. V shed 8 bases and J shed 8 bases, with 18 bases lying between them. Per the germline V gene, CDR1 is LNHNV and CDR2 is YYDKDF (reference sequence). The CDR3 is made up of 14 amino acids. The CDR3 DNA reads TGTGCCACCGCCTCCCACGGGGTTGGGGAAAAACTGTTTTTT. This gives the protein CATASHGVGEKLFF.

The chain joins TRBV10-2 to TRBJ1-5, with 8 nucleotides matching TRBD1. V was pared by 6 bases and J by 3 bases, with 7 bases of the junction left unmatched. This CDR3 spans 15 amino acids. The germline V gene encodes CDR1 WSHSY and CDR2 SAAADI. The DNA for the CDR3 is TGCGCCAGCAGGCCGACAGGGGCCGTCAATCAGCCCCAGCATTTT. This sequence encodes CASRPTGAVNQPQHF.

This clone has more than one count but fewer than ten. The chain recombines TRBV4-1 with TRBJ1-1; the D gene is possibly TRBD1 (6 bases). Germline CDR1 is MGHRA and CDR2 is YSYEKL. V gave up 2 bases and J gave up 0 bases, with 10 bases separating them. The CDR3 runs to 15 residues. The CDR3 nucleotides are TGCGCCAGCAGCCAACCTTGGACAGTGAACACTGAAGCTTTCTTT. It encodes CASSQPWTVNTEAFF.

The chain combines TRBV2 with TRBJ2-1, with D unclear. The V end was cut by 7 bases, the J end by 4 bases, with 11 bases between. Germline V lookup: CDR1 SNHLY, CDR2 FYNNEI. The CDR3 is 13 residues long. CDR3 loop: CASTILQYNEQFF. CDR3 nucleotide sequence: TGTGCCAGCACCATCCTTCAGTACAATGAGCAGTTCTTC.

The gene calls are TRBV2 and TRBJ1-1, with TRBD1 as a possible D gene (5 bases). Germline V lookup: CDR1 SNHLY, CDR2 FYNNEI. With 6 bases removed from V and 4 bases from J, the gap between germline ends came to 12 bases. The CDR3 consists of 13 residues. The DNA for the CDR3 is TGTGCCAGCAGCGGGTCCGGGGGCACTGAAGCTTTCTTT. Encoded protein: CASSGSGGTEAFF.